This paragraph covers one T cell receptor (beta chain) sequence. Its specificity is unknown. These data are taken from a study of post-analysis software for immune sequencing data. Study outcomes and limitations: Clustering by F measure revealed strong co-clustering among samples prepared together in one batch. Controls showed lower frequencies than patients for five TRBV segments, and TRBV5-6, TRBV5-1 and TRBV20-1 were among these. There was significantly lower normalized Chao1 diversity in multiple sclerosis patients than in controls.

The CDR3 length is 14 residues. Trimming pared 7 bases from V and 7 bases from J, leaving 22 bases between. Germline CDR1 SQVTM, CDR2 ANQGSEA. Libraries were made from TCR beta cDNA, and they carried unique molecular identifiers. About 500,000 cDNA molecules were obtained per 1 to 10 million input T cells. Each CDR3 protein is one row after TCRdb ran MiXCR on the PCR reads. The sample includes about 620,000 distinct CDR3 sequences, about 44% of them seen just once. The TCR was taken from a girl aged 5-17 years with multiple sclerosis. Sequencing used blood. The chain recombines TRBV29-1 with TRBJ2-5, with D possibly being TRBD2 (6 bases). The CDR3 coding sequence is TGCAGCGCCGAACCGACTAGTTACCCCCGGACCCAGTACTTC. It specifies CSAEPTSYPRTQYF.